These 11 T cell receptor beta chains share one sample of origin, sequenced in a study of T-cell reconstitution after alpha-beta-depleted transplantation in children. Using unique molecular identifiers, the investigators prepared the TCRbeta library. TCRdb called the PCR reads again in MiXCR, with one record for every CDR3 protein. The repertoire consists of roughly 200,000 distinct CDR3 sequences, with about 7% occurring once and the leading ten covering roughly 6%. The sequencing used PBMCs, collected before TCRalphabeta/CD19-depleted stem cell transplant. The origin of the receptors is a boy younger than 10 with acute lymphoblastic leukemia, due to receive a stem cell transplant.

The CDR3 is CASSAEPGLGSYNEQFF. As DNA, the CDR3 is TGTGCCAGCAGTGCAGAGCCGGGACTAGGATCCTACAATGAGCAGTTCTTC. V usage is TRBV12-3 or TRBV12-4 and J usage is TRBJ2-1; 8 nucleotides agree with TRBD2. The junction had 10 bases not matched to a gene; V was cut back by 5 bases and J by 1 base. This CDR3 is 17 amino acids long.

The chain carries TRBV11-2 and TRBJ2-7; D remains unclear. The germline V gene encodes CDR1 SGHAT and CDR2 FQNNGV. Trimming removed 2 bases from V and 9 bases from J, with 14 bases in between. There are 13 residues in the CDR3. CDR3 bases: TGTGCCAGCAGCTTAAGTCCCGACCGTGCGCAGTACTTC. Amino acids: CASSLSPDRAQYF.

This clonotype was detected many times. The chain carries TRBV11-3 and TRBJ2-1; D remains unclear. Germline lookup yields CDR1 SGHNT and CDR2 YENEEA. There are 15 residues in the CDR3. Trimming shortened V by 3 bases and J by 8 bases, and 17 bases separated the two germline ends. CDR3: CASSFEYRPSDEQFF. In nucleotides, the CDR3 is TGTGCCAGCAGCTTTGAATACCGACCTTCTGATGAGCAGTTCTTC.

This clonotype occurred many times. The CDR3 spells CASSLLSGAQETQYF. In DNA form, the CDR3 reads TGTGCCAGCAGCTTATTGAGTGGGGCACAAGAGACCCAGTACTTC. The V call is TRBV3-1, the J call TRBJ2-5; weak D call: TRBD1 (5 bases). The CDR3 has 15 amino acids. CDR1 and CDR2 (germline): LGHDT, YNNKEL (reference sequence). V was shortened by 5 bases and J by 2 bases, with 15 bases between the two germline ends.

This clonotype was detected many times. V usage is TRBV20-1 and J usage is TRBJ2-5; 11 bases are shared with TRBD2. J gave up 3 bases and V 3 bases, and 3 bases lay outside the gene matches. The CDR3 contains 14 residues. Germline-derived CDR1 and CDR2 are DFQATT and SNEGSKA (reference sequence). CDR3 sequence reads: CSARPGLAEETQYF. CDR3 DNA sequence: TGCAGTGCTAGGCCGGGACTAGCGGAAGAGACCCAGTACTTC.

A few counts support this clonotype. J is TRBJ2-3 and V is TRBV11-2; 8 bases align to TRBD2. Germline-derived CDR1 and CDR2 are SGHAT and FQNNGV. The CDR3 totals 18 residues. J lost 3 bases, V lost 5 bases, and 16 bases had no gene match. The CDR3 DNA is TGTGCCAGCAGCCGACCCCCAGGGCGGGGGGTGAGAACAGATACGCAGTATTTT. The encoded protein is CASSRPPGRGVRTDTQYF. The variable domain in full, with the rest retrieved from reference TRBV11-2 and TRBJ2-3, is EAGVAQSPRYKIIEKRQSVAFWCNPISGHATLYWYQQILGQGPKLLIQFQNNGVVDDSQLPKDRFSAERLKGVDSTLKIQPAKLEDSAVYLCASSRPPGRGVRTDTQYFGPGTRLTVL.

This clonotype appeared many times. This chain links TRBV14 with TRBJ2-5, with 7 bases that match TRBD2. Germline values: CDR1 SGHDN, CDR2 FVKESK. Germline trimming cut 1 base from V and 2 bases from J; bases unmatched to any gene: 7. This CDR3 is built from 16 residues. This CDR3 is CASSQVTSALQETQYF. The CDR3 nucleotides read TGTGCCAGCAGCCAAGTAACTAGCGCCCTTCAAGAGACCCAGTACTTC.

This clonotype has a count of ten or more. J is TRBJ2-1 and V is TRBV6-2 or TRBV6-3; 7 nucleotides match TRBD1. After removal of 4 bases from V and 0 bases from J, the junction contained 3 bases not matched to a gene. This CDR3 has 15 residues. Germline V CDR1 and CDR2: MNHEY, SVGEGT. CDR3 residues: CASSSTGVSYNEQFF. The CDR3 DNA follows: TGTGCCAGCAGTTCCACAGGGGTCTCCTACAATGAGCAGTTCTTC.

This clonotype is a singleton in its sample. This chain links TRBV20-1 with TRBJ1-5; D unclear. The CDR3 has 14 amino acids. V lost 6 bases and J lost 8, with 20 bases in between. The V gene's germline CDR1 is DFQATT and CDR2 SNEGSKA (reference sequence). The CDR3 is CSATRGRAPEPQHF. The CDR3, as DNA: TGCAGTGCCACGCGAGGGAGGGCCCCCGAGCCCCAGCATTTT.

This clonotype was seen many times. V gene TRBV28 combines with J gene TRBJ2-7; 9 bases fit TRBD2. CDR3 size: 13 residues. Losses at the gene ends were 7 bases for V and 5 bases for J; bases not matched to a gene: 6. Germline lookup yields CDR1 MDHEN and CDR2 SYDVKM. CDR3 sequence: CASTIAGVHEQYF. The CDR3 nucleotides read TGTGCCAGCACTATAGCGGGAGTCCACGAGCAGTACTTC.

This clonotype was seen a handful of times. The chain is built from TRBV20-1 and TRBJ2-7; 10 bases fit TRBD2. This CDR3 region has 12 residues. Losses at the gene ends were 6 bases for V and 4 bases for J; bases not matched to a gene: 3. Per the germline V gene, CDR1 is DFQATT and CDR2 is SNEGSKA (reference sequence). Written as DNA, the CDR3 is TGCAGTGCCCAGCGGGAGGGGTACGAGCAGTACTTC. Its protein product is CSAQREGYEQYF.